Following are 19 T cell receptor beta chains from one sample sequenced in a study of OX40 agonist ivuxolimab in advanced cancers. Generated by immunoSEQ multiplex PCR, the TCRdb table keeps only in-frame clones and is missing some. This table has about 17,000 clones, just under 80% appearing once. The sequenced sample was CD4+ or CD8+ T cells sorted from blood, obtained in a trial of the OX40 agonist ivuxolimab. These receptors all stem from an adult with an advanced solid tumor such as melanoma, head and neck, liver or kidney cancer.

The CDR3 DNA reads TGTGCCAGTAGTATTGTGGCAGGGGGTGAAAAACTGTTTTTT. Translating gives CASSIVAGGEKLFF. The chain is built from TRBV19 and TRBJ1-4; TRBD1 agrees at 7 bases. There are 14 residues in the CDR3. With 3 bases clipped from V and 7 bases from J, the junction kept 5 bases outside the gene matches. Germline CDR1 and CDR2: LNHDA and SQIVND (reference sequence). Variable domain in full (rest from reference TRBV19 and TRBJ1-4): DGGITQSPKYLFRKEGQNVTLSCEQNLNHDAMYWYRQDPGQGLRLIYYSQIVNDFQKGDIAEGYSVSREKKESFPLTVTSAQKNPTAFYLCASSIVAGGEKLFFGSGTQLSVL.

The rearrangement uses TRBV5-1 and TRBJ1-4; maybe TRBD1 (5 bases). Germline CDR1 reads SGHRS; CDR2 reads YFSETQ. CDR3 length: 14 amino acids. V was clipped by 0 bases and J by 5 bases, with 8 bases between them. CDR3 in DNA: TGCGCCAGCAGCTTGGGTCAGGGAAATGAAAAACTGTTTTTT. This sequence encodes CASSLGQGNEKLFF.

The rearrangement uses TRBV4-3 and TRBJ2-6, with D unresolved. The CDR3 has 16 amino acids. V was trimmed by 1 base and J by 0 bases, leaving 7 bases between them. CDR1 and CDR2 (germline): LGHNA, YSLEER. This CDR3 reads CASSQGSRSGANVLTF. The DNA for the CDR3 is TGCGCCAGCAGCCAAGGGTCACGCTCTGGGGCCAACGTCCTGACTTTC.

The chain couples TRBV6-5 to TRBJ1-5; tentatively, D is TRBD1 (5 bases). CDR1 is MNHEY and CDR2 is SVGAGI in the germline V gene. This CDR3 contains 11 residues. V lost 1 base and J lost 12, with 7 bases in between. The CDR3 region is CASSYWGSQHF. The CDR3 region has the DNA TGTGCCAGCAGTTACTGGGGGAGCCAGCATTTT.

The chain employs TRBV10-1 and TRBJ2-5; tentative D call: TRBD1 (5 bases). Between the trimmed V and J ends, which lost 0 bases and 4 bases, there was a span of 15 bases. The CDR3 covers 16 residues. Germline-derived CDR1 and CDR2 are WNHNN and SYGVQD (reference sequence). CDR3 protein: CASSESWLGRSETQYF. CDR3 nucleotides: TGCGCCAGCAGTGAGTCGTGGCTGGGGCGGTCAGAGACCCAGTACTTC.

The V call is TRBV7-9, the J call TRBJ2-5; 9 bases align to TRBD2. The CDR3 extends over 18 amino acids. V gave up 1 base and J gave up 1 base; unmatched junction bases: 10. CDR1 and CDR2 from the germline V gene are SEHNR and FQNEAQ (reference sequence). In DNA form, the CDR3 reads TGTGCCAGCAGCTTAGGAGGTTTGCGGGGGGGCTTCCAAGAGACCCAGTACTTC. It codes for CASSLGGLRGGFQETQYF.

The gene calls are TRBV11-2 and TRBJ1-5; D unresolved. Germline V gives CDR1 SGHAT, CDR2 FQNNGV. The CDR3 is made up of 13 amino acids. V was pared by 0 bases and J by 3 bases, with 3 bases between. The CDR3 DNA reads TGTGCCAGCAGCTTAGAGATCAATCAGCCCCAGCATTTT. As protein: CASSLEINQPQHF.

This sequence joins TRBV5-6 and TRBJ2-6; maybe TRBD2 (5 bases). Trimming pared 0 bases from V and 2 bases from J, leaving 6 bases between. CDR3 length: 15 amino acids. CDR1 is SGHDT and CDR2 is YYEEEE in the germline V gene. This CDR3 reads CASSLGGTGANVLTF. The CDR3 coding sequence is TGTGCCAGCAGCTTGGGAGGGACTGGGGCCAACGTCCTGACTTTC.

The chain recombines TRBV13 with TRBJ1-2, with 8 bases identical to TRBD1. J was trimmed by 3 bases and V by 3 bases; bases with no gene match: 3. Germline lookup yields CDR1 PRHDT and CDR2 FYEKMQ (reference sequence). The CDR3 contains 14 residues. CDR3 region: CASSLQGADYGYTF. CDR3 nucleotide sequence: TGTGCCAGCAGCTTGCAGGGGGCGGACTATGGCTACACCTTC.

The rearrangement uses TRBV10-3 and TRBJ1-1; weak D call: TRBD1 (6 bases). Germline V lookup: CDR1 ENHRY, CDR2 SYGVKD. Deletions cut 1 base from V and 4 bases from J, with 16 bases between. CDR3 length equals 16 residues. The DNA for the CDR3 is TGTGCCATCAGTGAGTGGGAGGGGGAAGGCGCCACTGAAGCTTTCTTT. Amino acids: CAISEWEGEGATEAFF.

The sample holds one count of this clone. This chain uses TRBV19 with TRBJ1-5, with 9 bases matching TRBD1. The trim removed 6 bases at V and 4 bases at J, leaving 10 bases unmatched. CDR1 and CDR2 from the germline V gene are LNHDA and SQIVND (reference sequence). CDR3 length: 16 amino acids. The CDR3 DNA follows: TGTGCCAGTAGGTCTCGGCCGGGACAGGGTAATCAGCCCCAGCATTTT. It is translated as CASRSRPGQGNQPQHF.

This chain joins TRBV10-2 and TRBJ2-5; the D is unclear. Germline V CDR1 and CDR2: WSHSY, SAAADI. CDR3 length equals 11 residues. V was shortened by 0 bases and J by 7 bases, with 3 bases between the two germline ends. The CDR3 protein is CASSESGTQYF. In DNA form, the CDR3 reads TGCGCCAGCAGTGAGTCTGGGACCCAGTACTTC.

This clone is classed as medium-sized (0.01 to 0.1%). The chain joins TRBV2 to TRBJ1-2, with 11 positions matching TRBD1. Germline CDR1 reads SNHLY; CDR2 reads FYNNEI. V lost 4 bases, J lost 4 bases, and 11 bases stayed unmatched. This CDR3 has 17 amino acids. This chain's CDR3 is CASSAPGTGGFGYGYTF. The CDR3 DNA reads TGTGCCAGCAGTGCCCCCGGGACAGGGGGTTTCGGCTATGGCTACACCTTC.

V and J are TRBV5-4 and TRBJ2-1; the match to TRBD1 covers 10 bases. The trim removed 3 bases at V and 7 bases at J, leaving 4 bases unmatched. In germline, CDR1 is SGHNT, CDR2 YYREEE (reference sequence). This CDR3 has 14 amino acids. The CDR3 region has the DNA TGTGCCAGCAGCTGGACAGGGGGAAGTAATGAGCAGTTCTTC. This codes for CASSWTGGSNEQFF.

This rearrangement joins TRBV11-3 to TRBJ1-3; no clear D. The CDR3 runs to 17 residues. Germline CDR1 is SGHNT and CDR2 is YENEEA. The V end lost 4 bases, the J end lost 1 base, and 17 bases lay between the germline ends. The CDR3 nucleotides are TGTGCCAGCAGCTCGCTAAGGGATTGGGGATCTGGAAACACCATATATTTT. It yields the protein CASSSLRDWGSGNTIYF.

This chain connects TRBV6-5 to TRBJ2-1; the D gene could be TRBD1 or TRBD2 (6 bases each). The ends were cut back, 0 bases at V and 7 bases at J, with 16 bases in the middle. Germline assignment: CDR1 MNHEY and CDR2 SVGAGI. The CDR3 covers 16 residues. This CDR3 is CASSYSSGEVINEQFF. CDR3 nucleotides: TGTGCCAGCAGTTACTCTTCAGGGGAGGTTATTAATGAGCAGTTCTTC.

V usage is TRBV5-1 and J usage is TRBJ2-7; unclear D gene. This CDR3 has 14 amino acids. Between the trimmed V and J ends, which lost 4 bases and 0 bases, there was a span of 11 bases. Germline V gene lookup returns CDR1 SGHRS and CDR2 YFSETQ. The CDR3 DNA reads TGCGCCAGCAGCCCGAAACACAGCTCCTACGAGCAGTACTTC. This codes for CASSPKHSSYEQYF.

The chain joins TRBV7-2 to TRBJ1-1; D call uncertain. CDR3 size: 14 residues. V lost 6 bases and J lost 1, with 12 bases in between. The V gene's germline CDR1 is SGHTA and CDR2 FQGNSA. CDR3 residues: CASRSRQPNTEAFF. Here the CDR3 DNA reads TGTGCCAGCAGAAGTAGACAACCGAACACTGAAGCTTTCTTT.

The chain couples TRBV6-4 to TRBJ1-1, with D perhaps matching TRBD1 (6 bases). Germline assignment: CDR1 MRHNA and CDR2 SNTAGT. The V end lost 4 bases, the J end lost 6 bases, and 15 bases lay between the germline ends. The CDR3 sequence is 14 residues long. Written as DNA, the CDR3 is TGTGCCAGCAGTGTCACCGCAGGGGACCCTGAAGCTTTCTTT. Amino acids: CASSVTAGDPEAFF.